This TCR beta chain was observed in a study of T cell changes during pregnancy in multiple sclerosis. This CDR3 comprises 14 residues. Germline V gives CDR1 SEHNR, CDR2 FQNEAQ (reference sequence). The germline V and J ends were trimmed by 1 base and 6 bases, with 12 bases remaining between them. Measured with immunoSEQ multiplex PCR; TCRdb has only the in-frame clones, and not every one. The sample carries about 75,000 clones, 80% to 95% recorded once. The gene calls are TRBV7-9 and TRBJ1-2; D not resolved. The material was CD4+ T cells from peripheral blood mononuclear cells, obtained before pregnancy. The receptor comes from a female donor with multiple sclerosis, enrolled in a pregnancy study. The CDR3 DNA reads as TGTGCCAGCAGCTTAGGTGCCGGGATTGATGGCTACACCTTC. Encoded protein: CASSLGAGIDGYTF. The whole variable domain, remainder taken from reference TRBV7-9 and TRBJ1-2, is DTGVSQNPRHKITKRGQNVTFRCDPISEHNRLYWYRQTLGQGPEFLTYFQNEAQLEKSRLLSDRFSAERPKGSFSTLEIQRTEQGDSAMYLCASSLGAGIDGYTFGSGTRLTVV.